Following are 23 T cell receptor beta chains from one sample sequenced in a study of siplizumab effects on memory and regulatory T cells (dated by TCRdb to the late 2010s). Preparation of the library involved the immunoSEQ multiplex PCR assay. This is the immuneACCESS table as TCRdb keeps it, with only in-frame sequences that have V and J called. A part of the clones is gone; compared with another copy, unresolved V genes explain less than half, and the rest is unexplained. Within this sample are about 100,000 clones, with around 92% of them counted one time only. The biggest ten clones account for just over 2.5% of the sample. Sequenced: CD4+ T cells sorted from blood. All receptors derive from a human donor in good health. Some clones in this sample may be carry-over from other donors' samples.

V gene TRBV5-1 combines with J gene TRBJ2-7, with 8 nucleotides matching TRBD2. CDR3 length equals 16 residues. V was pared by 5 bases and J by 3 bases, with 13 bases of the junction left unmatched. Germline V gene sequence: CDR1 SGHRS, CDR2 YFSETQ. The CDR3 spells CASSSTGAGGLYEQYF. DNA for the CDR3: TGCGCCAGCAGTTCCACGGGGGCGGGAGGACTCTACGAGCAGTACTTC.

The chain has TRBV6-1 and TRBJ2-3; TRBD1 matches 8 bases. CDR1 is MNHNS, CDR2 SASEGT, per germline. CDR3 length: 15 amino acids. With 3 bases clipped from V and 4 bases from J, the junction kept 6 bases outside the gene matches. The CDR3 sequence: CASSDWGQVPDTQYF. In DNA form, the CDR3 reads TGTGCCAGCAGTGACTGGGGACAGGTGCCAGATACGCAGTATTTT.

The V gene is TRBV2, the J gene TRBJ1-5; no firm D call. The V end was cut by 8 bases, the J end by 4 bases, with 12 bases between. Germline assignment: CDR1 SNHLY and CDR2 FYNNEI. This CDR3 has 13 amino acids. As DNA, the CDR3 is TGTGCCAGCCTTTTGGAAGGGAATCAGCCCCAGCATTTT. This codes for CASLLEGNQPQHF.

The V gene is TRBV10-3, the J gene TRBJ2-1, with 9 bases matching TRBD1. Per the germline V gene, CDR1 is ENHRY and CDR2 is SYGVKD. The junction had 12 bases not matched to a gene; V was cut back by 10 bases and J by 8 bases. This CDR3 contains 14 residues. CDR3 DNA sequence: TGTGCCAACGGAGGCGGACAGGGGAACGATGAGCAGTTCTTC. Protein sequence: CANGGGQGNDEQFF.

The rearrangement links TRBV10-3 to TRBJ1-5; D remains unclear. This CDR3 contains 15 residues. Germline V gives CDR1 ENHRY, CDR2 SYGVKD. Trimming pared 0 bases from V and 5 bases from J, leaving 11 bases between. The CDR3 region has the DNA TGTGCCATCAGTGAGTCGGGTGGATCCGATCAGCCCCAGCATTTT. It codes for CAISESGGSDQPQHF.

The chain has TRBV27 and TRBJ2-3, with a tentative D call TRBD1 (5 bases). V was shortened by 5 bases and J by 10 bases, with 10 bases between the two germline ends. The CDR3 has 11 amino acids. Per the germline V gene, CDR1 is MNHEY and CDR2 is SMNVEV (reference sequence). CDR3 nucleotide sequence: TGTGCCAGCAGTCTCCTAGGGGCGCAGTATTTT. It yields the protein CASSLLGAQYF.

This clone was picked up one time. The chain couples TRBV12-5 to TRBJ2-5; no clear D. CDR1 and CDR2 (germline): LGHNT, FRNRAP. The CDR3 loop spans 13 amino acids. Trimming pared 3 bases from V and 1 base from J, leaving 6 bases between. The CDR3 DNA is TGTGCTAGTGGTTTTCTCGGCCAAGAGACCCAGTACTTC. Translating gives CASGFLGQETQYF.

The CDR3 region is CASSPPGQGLHPEAFF. Here the CDR3 DNA reads TGTGCCAGCTCACCACCGGGACAGGGGCTCCATCCAGAAGCTTTCTTT. This chain uses TRBV18 with TRBJ1-1; TRBD1 matches 10 bases. The CDR3 extends over 16 amino acids. Germline V gene sequence: CDR1 KGHSH, CDR2 LQKENI. J lost 8 bases, V lost 0 bases, and 9 bases had no gene match.

The CDR3 DNA follows: TGCAGCGCCACTGATCCCTTTTTGGGCACTGAAGCTTTCTTT. It encodes CSATDPFLGTEAFF. The rearrangement links TRBV29-1 to TRBJ1-1; D remains ambiguous. The germline CDR1 and CDR2 sequences are SQVTM and ANQGSEA. Trimming took off 7 bases at V and 4 bases at J, with 19 bases between the two ends. CDR3 length: 14 residues.

The chain employs TRBV15 and TRBJ2-2; 8 nucleotides align to TRBD1. J lost 1 base, V lost 4 bases, and 8 bases had no gene match. This CDR3 is 17 amino acids long. From germline, CDR1 is LNHNV and CDR2 YYDKDF (reference sequence). The CDR3 DNA reads as TGTGCCACCAGCAAGAGAGGACAGGGCCTGAACACCGGGGAGCTGTTTTTT. Its translation: CATSKRGQGLNTGELFF.

This sequence joins TRBV6-5 and TRBJ1-1; 7 bases align to TRBD1. The CDR3 has 13 residues. The germline gives CDR1 MNHEY, CDR2 SVGAGI. The V and J ends lost 2 bases and 6 bases, in that order; junction bases with no gene match: 3. The CDR3 reads CASSYLGGSEAFF. The CDR3 DNA reads TGTGCCAGCAGTTACCTAGGGGGCTCTGAAGCTTTCTTT.

The chain employs TRBV5-1 and TRBJ2-3, with a weak D call TRBD1 (5 bases). V lost 5 bases and J 0 bases, leaving 19 bases between the germline ends. The V gene's germline CDR1 is SGHRS and CDR2 YFSETQ. This CDR3 is built from 17 residues. The CDR3 loop is CASSIGPMDTSTDTQYF. The DNA for the CDR3 is TGCGCCAGCAGTATTGGCCCAATGGACACGAGCACAGATACGCAGTATTTT.

The V call is TRBV7-2, the J call TRBJ2-1; D is unresolved. Germline loops: CDR1 SGHTA, CDR2 FQGNSA. The CDR3 runs to 15 residues. Between the trimmed V and J ends, which lost 4 bases and 0 bases, there was a span of 10 bases. CDR3 nucleotides: TGTGCCAGCAGCTGGGCCCTAAGCTCCTACAATGAGCAGTTCTTC. Protein sequence: CASSWALSSYNEQFF.

The V gene is TRBV6-1, the J gene TRBJ1-1, with D uncertain. This CDR3 comprises 10 residues. Germline V gene lookup returns CDR1 MNHNS and CDR2 SASEGT. V shed 9 bases and J shed 3 bases, with 5 bases lying between them. The CDR3: CARRYTEAFF. CDR3 in DNA: TGTGCCAGGAGATACACTGAAGCTTTCTTT.

Points on this clone: Other nucleotide sequences in the sample specify the same CDR3. J is TRBJ1-1 and V is TRBV19; D ambiguous. CDR3 length equals 14 residues. CDR1 and CDR2 from the germline V gene are LNHDA and SQIVND (reference sequence). V gave up 1 base and J gave up 4 bases, with 10 bases separating them. CDR3: CASSIVGGPTEAFF. The CDR3 coding sequence is TGTGCCAGTAGTATAGTTGGAGGGCCCACTGAAGCTTTCTTT. Full variable domain (remainder filled in from reference TRBV19 and TRBJ1-1): DGGITQSPKYLFRKEGQNVTLSCEQNLNHDAMYWYRQDPGQGLRLIYYSQIVNDFQKGDIAEGYSVSREKKESFPLTVTSAQKNPTAFYLCASSIVGGPTEAFFGQGTRLTVV.

Regarding this clone: Other DNA sequences within the sample encode an identical CDR3. The CDR3: CASRGTGGTEQYF. CDR3 sequence (DNA): TGTGCCAGCCGAGGGACAGGGGGCACCGAGCAGTACTTC. The V gene is TRBV19, the J gene TRBJ2-7; 12 bases are a match to TRBD1. From germline, CDR1 is LNHDA and CDR2 SQIVND (reference sequence). The CDR3 consists of 13 residues. The V gene end was trimmed by 9 bases and the J gene end by 6 bases; junction bases not matched to a gene: 6.

This rearrangement joins TRBV11-2 to TRBJ1-2; D uncertain. CDR3 length: 16 amino acids. The V and J ends lost 3 bases and 8 bases respectively, with 22 bases between them. Germline V gene lookup returns CDR1 SGHAT and CDR2 FQNNGV. The CDR3 sequence: CASSFPNSIGWNGYTF. The CDR3 DNA is TGTGCCAGCAGCTTCCCCAACAGTATCGGGTGGAACGGCTACACCTTC.

In nucleotides, the CDR3 is TGTGCCAGCAGCTTCGGGCTGGGTTACAATGAGCAGTTCTTC. Protein product: CASSFGLGYNEQFF. The chain couples TRBV5-6 to TRBJ2-1, with D hard to call. V was pared by 2 bases and J by 4 bases, with 10 bases between. This CDR3 region has 14 residues. The germline CDR1 and CDR2 sequences are SGHDT and YYEEEE. The whole variable domain, filled in from reference TRBV5-6 and TRBJ2-1, reads DAGVTQSPTHLIKTRGQQVTLRCSPKSGHDTVSWYQQALGQGPQFIFQYYEEEERQRGNFPDRFSGHQFPNYSSELNVNALLLGDSALYLCASSFGLGYNEQFFGPGTRLTVL.

Notes on this clone: The junction shows a germline mismatch at one end, possibly a read error. The rearrangement uses TRBV7-7 and TRBJ2-6; D gene uncertain. The CDR3 is 17 residues long. Germline CDR1 reads SSHAT; CDR2 reads FNYEAQ (reference sequence). The CDR3 sequence: CASSNWRATKSGQRPDF. The CDR3 bases are TGTGCCAGCAGCAATTGGCGTGCCACAAAGTCGGGCCAACGTCCTGACTTC.

This chain connects TRBV19 to TRBJ1-1; 9 positions agree with TRBD1. CDR1 and CDR2 (germline): LNHDA, SQIVND (reference sequence). Trimming took 3 bases from V and 10 from J; bases not matched to a gene: 3. The CDR3 totals 12 residues. In DNA, the CDR3 is TGTGCCAGTAGTATGAGACAGGGGGGAGCTTTCTTT. This encodes CASSMRQGGAFF.

This chain joins TRBV4-1 and TRBJ1-3; no reliable D call. The V and J ends lost 4 bases and 0 bases respectively, with 16 bases between them. Germline lookup yields CDR1 MGHRA and CDR2 YSYEKL. This CDR3 region has 17 residues. CDR3 sequence reads: CASSPSIGDLSGNTIYF. In DNA form, the CDR3 reads TGCGCCAGCAGCCCATCAATCGGCGACCTCTCTGGAAACACCATATATTTT.

This rearrangement joins TRBV4-1 to TRBJ2-1; D might be TRBD2 (6 bases). This CDR3 spans 17 amino acids. Deletions cut 0 bases from V and 7 bases from J, with 19 bases between. Germline V gene data show CDR1 as MGHRA and CDR2 as YSYEKL. CDR3 sequence: CASSQDGAGPLRNEQFF. In DNA form, the CDR3 reads TGCGCCAGCAGCCAAGACGGGGCGGGACCCCTGAGGAATGAGCAGTTCTTC.

This clone was seen once. The chain employs TRBV19 and TRBJ2-5, with D maybe TRBD2 (6 bases). Germline CDR1 reads LNHDA; CDR2 reads SQIVND (reference sequence). The V end lost 4 bases, the J end lost 4 bases, and 7 bases lay between the germline ends. The CDR3 contains 12 residues. The CDR3 sequence: CASSTGGETQYF. CDR3 DNA sequence: TGTGCCAGTAGTACCGGGGGAGAGACCCAGTACTTC.